This T cell receptor beta chain was identified during a study of blood T cell repertoires in COVID-19. At the level of the study: The United States, Italy and Spain supplied acute and convalescent COVID-19 samples. Sample material is recorded as cDNA or gDNA derived from T cells, B-cell-depleted T cells, or PBMCs.

The authors' processing: Nucleated cell counts were estimated from reference gene primer amplification. Clones were sequenced by immunoSEQ multiplex PCR, and TCRdb holds only the in-frame ones, with some missing. D and trimming were read from the DNA, whereas the V and J calls and clone size are those reported in that table. The table has some 190,000 clones, approximately 77% seen once. Unmatched junction bases numbered 5, after V lost 2 bases and J lost 4 bases. The CDR3 loop spans 15 amino acids. Per germline, CDR1 SEHNR and CDR2 FQNEAQ (reference sequence). The material sequenced was peripheral blood. This sequence was found in a woman older than 75 with active or convalescent COVID-19. This chain links TRBV7-9 with TRBJ1-5; 7 bases are shared with TRBD1. The CDR3 nucleotides read TGTGCCAGCAGCTTAAAGGGGGCGCCGAATCAGCCCCAGCATTTT. Its protein is CASSLKGAPNQPQHF.